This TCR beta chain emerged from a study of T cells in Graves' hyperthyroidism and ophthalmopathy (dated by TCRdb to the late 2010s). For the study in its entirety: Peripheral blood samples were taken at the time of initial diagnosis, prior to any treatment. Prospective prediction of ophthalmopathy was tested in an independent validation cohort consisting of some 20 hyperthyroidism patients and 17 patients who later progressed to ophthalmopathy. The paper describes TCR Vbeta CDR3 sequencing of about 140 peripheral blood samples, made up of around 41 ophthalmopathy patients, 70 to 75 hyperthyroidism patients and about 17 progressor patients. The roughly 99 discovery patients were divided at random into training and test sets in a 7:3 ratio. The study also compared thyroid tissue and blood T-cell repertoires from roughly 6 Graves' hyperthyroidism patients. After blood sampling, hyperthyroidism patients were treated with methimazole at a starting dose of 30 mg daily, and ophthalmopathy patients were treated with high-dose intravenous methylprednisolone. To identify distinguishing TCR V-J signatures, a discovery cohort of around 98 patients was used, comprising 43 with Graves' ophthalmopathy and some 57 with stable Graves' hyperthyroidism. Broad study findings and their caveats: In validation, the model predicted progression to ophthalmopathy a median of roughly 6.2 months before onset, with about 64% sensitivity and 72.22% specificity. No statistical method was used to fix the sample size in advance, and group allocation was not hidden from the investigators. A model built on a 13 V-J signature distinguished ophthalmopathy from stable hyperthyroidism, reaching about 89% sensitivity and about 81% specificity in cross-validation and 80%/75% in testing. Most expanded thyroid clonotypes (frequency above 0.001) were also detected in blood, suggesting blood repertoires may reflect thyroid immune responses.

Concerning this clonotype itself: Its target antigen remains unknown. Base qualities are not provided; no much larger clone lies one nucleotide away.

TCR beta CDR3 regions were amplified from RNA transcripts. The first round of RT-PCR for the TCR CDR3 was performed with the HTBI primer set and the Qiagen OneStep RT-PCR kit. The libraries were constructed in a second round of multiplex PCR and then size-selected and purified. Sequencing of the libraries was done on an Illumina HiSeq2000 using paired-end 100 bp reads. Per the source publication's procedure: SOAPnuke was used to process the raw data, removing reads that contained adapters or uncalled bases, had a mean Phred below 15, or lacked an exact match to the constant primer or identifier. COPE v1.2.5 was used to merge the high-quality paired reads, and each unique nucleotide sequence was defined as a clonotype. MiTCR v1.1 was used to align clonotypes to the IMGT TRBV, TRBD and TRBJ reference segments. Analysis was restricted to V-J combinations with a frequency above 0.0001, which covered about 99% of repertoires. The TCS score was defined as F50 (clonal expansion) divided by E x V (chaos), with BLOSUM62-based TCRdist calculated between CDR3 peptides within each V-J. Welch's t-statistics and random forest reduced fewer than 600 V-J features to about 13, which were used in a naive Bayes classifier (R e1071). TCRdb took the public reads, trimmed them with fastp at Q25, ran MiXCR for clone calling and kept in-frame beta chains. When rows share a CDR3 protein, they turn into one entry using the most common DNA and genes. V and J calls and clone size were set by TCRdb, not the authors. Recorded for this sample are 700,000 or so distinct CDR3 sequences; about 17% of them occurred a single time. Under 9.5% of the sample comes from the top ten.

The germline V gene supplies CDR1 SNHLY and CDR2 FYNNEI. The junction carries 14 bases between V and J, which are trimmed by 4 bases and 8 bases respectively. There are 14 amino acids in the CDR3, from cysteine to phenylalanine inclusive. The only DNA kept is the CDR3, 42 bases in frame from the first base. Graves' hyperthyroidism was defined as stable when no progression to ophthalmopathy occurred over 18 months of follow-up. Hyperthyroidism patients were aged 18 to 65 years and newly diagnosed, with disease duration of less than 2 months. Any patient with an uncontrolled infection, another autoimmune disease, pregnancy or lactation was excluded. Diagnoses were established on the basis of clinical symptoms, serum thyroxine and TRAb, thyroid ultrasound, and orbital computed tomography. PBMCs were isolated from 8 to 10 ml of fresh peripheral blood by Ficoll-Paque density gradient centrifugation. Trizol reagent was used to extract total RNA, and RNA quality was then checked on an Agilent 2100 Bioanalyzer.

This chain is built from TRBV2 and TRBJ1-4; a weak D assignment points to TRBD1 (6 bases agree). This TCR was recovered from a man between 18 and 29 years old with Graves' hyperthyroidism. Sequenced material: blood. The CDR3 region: CASSGSRGREKLFF. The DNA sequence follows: TGTGCCAGCAGTGGCAGCAGGGGCAGGGAAAAACTGTTTTTT. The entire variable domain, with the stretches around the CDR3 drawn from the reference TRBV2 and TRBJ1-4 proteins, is EPEVTQTPSHQVTQMGQEVILRCVPISNHLYFYWYRQILGQKVEFLVSFYNNEISEKSEIFDDQFSVERPDGSNFTLKIRSTKLEDSAMYFCASSGSRGREKLFFGSGTQLSVL.